These 12 T cell receptor beta chains came from one sample sequenced in a study of a mutant IDH1 vaccine in newly diagnosed glioma. As to time point: week 35, safety follow-up. Vaccination comprised doses that each held 300 ug of mutant IDH1 20-mer peptide, plus topical imiquimod. These receptors' targets are unknown. Libraries were prepared by immunoSEQ multiplex PCR; TCRdb keeps only in-frame clonotypes and omits some of them. The repertoire holds 53,000 or so clones, with around 85% as singletons. The source material was PBMCs, sampled from a glioma patient whose treatment included an IDH1 peptide vaccine. The receptors here all came from a man aged 35 to 55 with glioma.

This sequence joins TRBV29-1 and TRBJ1-1, with TRBD1 matching over 9 bases. The V segment lost 4 bases and the J segment 1 base; nucleotides outside the gene matches: 4. The CDR3 runs 14 residues. The germline gives CDR1 SQVTM, CDR2 ANQGSEA. The CDR3 coding sequence is TGCAGCGTTGCCATACAGGGGGCGAACACTGAAGCTTTCTTT. Amino acids: CSVAIQGANTEAFF.

The J gene is TRBJ2-7, the V gene TRBV20-1, with TRBD1 matching over 7 bases. There are 11 residues in the CDR3. The germline gives CDR1 DFQATT, CDR2 SNEGSKA (reference sequence). As DNA, the CDR3 is TGCAGCGGGGTACAGGGGAACGAGCAGTACTTC. This translates into CSGVQGNEQYF.

V usage is TRBV6-5 and J usage is TRBJ1-3, with D perhaps matching TRBD1 (6 bases). V was clipped by 7 bases and J by 2 bases, with 15 bases between them. Germline V gene sequence: CDR1 MNHEY, CDR2 SVGAGI. The CDR3 contains 15 residues. The CDR3 sequence is CASNSLGGPGNTIYF. In nucleotides, the CDR3 is TGTGCCAGCAATTCCCTGGGGGGGCCTGGAAACACCATATATTTT.

The rearrangement uses TRBV2 and TRBJ1-4, with TRBD1 identical over 11 bases. In germline, CDR1 is SNHLY, CDR2 FYNNEI. V lost 4 bases, J lost 8 bases, and 6 bases stayed unmatched. CDR3 length equals 15 residues. This chain's CDR3 is CASSGTGGRREKLFF. In nucleotides, the CDR3 is TGTGCCAGCAGTGGGACAGGGGGCCGTCGAGAAAAACTGTTTTTT.

The chain employs TRBV7-8 and TRBJ2-7, with unresolved D. CDR1 and CDR2 from the germline V gene are SGHVS and FQNEAQ. CDR3 size: 14 residues. V lost 1 base and J 1 base, leaving 8 bases between the germline ends. Here the CDR3 reads CASSLETASYEQYF. The CDR3 DNA sequence: TGTGCCAGCAGCTTAGAAACAGCATCCTACGAGCAGTACTTC. The whole variable domain, filled in from reference TRBV7-8 and TRBJ2-7, reads GAGVSQSPRYKVAKRGQDVALRCDPISGHVSLFWYQQALGQGPEFLTYFQNEAQLDKSGLPSDRFFAERPEGSVSTLKIQRTQQEDSAVYLCASSLETASYEQYFGPGTRLTVT.

This clone was found once. This chain uses TRBV6-6 with TRBJ2-4; TRBD2 aligns across 7 bases. CDR3 length equals 13 residues. CDR1 is MNHNY, CDR2 SVGAGI, per germline (reference sequence). Trimming removed 7 bases from V and 7 bases from J; junction bases left unmatched: 7. DNA for the CDR3: TGTGCCAGCACTCGGGGGGAGGAGAACATTCAGTACTTC. Encoded protein: CASTRGEENIQYF.

This clone was recorded once. The chain uses TRBV19 and TRBJ2-5; D unresolved. The V and J ends lost 3 bases and 2 bases respectively, with 13 bases between them. This CDR3 has 15 residues. Germline CDR1 is LNHDA and CDR2 is SQIVND (reference sequence). CDR3 sequence reads: CASSINQLPQETQYF. CDR3 DNA: TGTGCCAGTAGTATTAATCAGTTGCCTCAAGAGACCCAGTACTTC.

This chain connects TRBV5-6 to TRBJ1-1; D ambiguous. Trimming removed 1 base at V and 2 bases at J, with 9 bases between. Germline V CDR1 and CDR2: SGHDT, YYEEEE. The CDR3 consists of 14 residues. The CDR3 DNA reads as TGTGCCAGCAGCTTGTATCACCGCAACACTGAAGCTTTCTTT. It codes for CASSLYHRNTEAFF.

This chain connects TRBV14 to TRBJ2-7; D remains ambiguous. The V end lost 1 base, the J end lost 3 bases, and 1 base lay between the germline ends. The CDR3 loop spans 11 amino acids. Per germline, CDR1 SGHDN and CDR2 FVKESK. The DNA of the CDR3 is TGTGCCAGCAGCCAAGGCTACGAGCAGTACTTC. Amino acid sequence: CASSQGYEQYF.

The chain employs TRBV19 and TRBJ1-1, with D unclear. Germline CDR1 reads LNHDA; CDR2 reads SQIVND (reference sequence). This CDR3 has 14 residues. Trimming pared 3 bases from V and 3 bases from J, leaving 11 bases between. DNA for the CDR3: TGTGCCAGTAGTATCGGTCAATATTACACTGAAGCTTTCTTT. The encoded protein is CASSIGQYYTEAFF.

The rearrangement joins TRBV5-1 to TRBJ2-7; D ambiguous. CDR3 length: 12 amino acids. Per the germline V gene, CDR1 is SGHRS and CDR2 is YFSETQ. The V and J ends lost 2 bases and 0 bases respectively, with 3 bases between them. The CDR3 region has the DNA TGCGCCAGCAGCTTAAGCTCCTACGAGCAGTACTTC. It yields the protein CASSLSSYEQYF. Full variable domain (remainder filled in from reference TRBV5-1 and TRBJ2-7): KAGVTQTPRYLIKTRGQQVTLSCSPISGHRSVSWYQQTPGQGLQFLFEYFSETQRNKGNFPGRFSGRQFSNSRSEMNVSTLELGDSALYLCASSLSSYEQYFGPGTRLTVT.

This chain links TRBV27 with TRBJ1-1, with TRBD1 matching 7 bases. The CDR3 consists of 14 residues. Germline lookup yields CDR1 MNHEY and CDR2 SMNVEV (reference sequence). The trim removed 2 bases at V and 6 bases at J, leaving 6 bases unmatched. The CDR3 spells CASSLQATGPEAFF. CDR3 DNA sequence: TGTGCCAGCAGTTTACAGGCGACAGGGCCTGAAGCTTTCTTT.